The 17 T cell receptor beta chains below were found in one sample sequenced in a study of CD8+CD57+ T cells in acquired aplastic anemia. Using genomic DNA as the template, TCR beta VDJ and CDR3 profiling was carried out. TCRdb reprocessed the reads with MiXCR, giving one entry per CDR3 protein. The sample has 150,000 to 200,000 distinct CDR3 sequences; under 50% are singletons. Individuals selected for sequencing had exhibited CD8+CD57+ cell expansion on flow cytometry. The specimen was sorted CD4+, CD8+, or CD8+CD57+ T cells (not recorded which) from PBMCs. These receptors were taken from a human donor with aplastic anemia.

This clonotype was counted only a few times. The rearrangement links TRBV18 to TRBJ1-2; D call uncertain. In germline, CDR1 is KGHSH, CDR2 LQKENI. The V end was cut by 0 bases, the J end by 4 bases, with 12 bases between. This CDR3 has 15 amino acids. CDR3 in amino acids: CASSPPESSTYGYTF. CDR3 DNA sequence: TGTGCCAGCTCACCACCCGAGAGCTCCACCTATGGCTACACCTTC.

The gene calls are TRBV10-3 and TRBJ2-3; 11 nucleotides align to TRBD2. The CDR3 runs to 17 residues. Germline CDR1 reads ENHRY; CDR2 reads SYGVKD. V was clipped by 2 bases and J by 5 bases; unmatched bases: 9. The CDR3 is CAISEPFSGGAEDTQYF. The CDR3 DNA reads TGTGCCATCAGTGAGCCGTTTAGCGGGGGGGCCGAAGATACGCAGTATTTT.

About this clonotype: Here the CDR3 omits its conserved ending phenylalanine or tryptophan, so a read error is the likely source. The chain uses TRBV7-6 and TRBJ2-5, with D perhaps TRBD1 (6 bases). Trimming left V 1 base short and J 2 bases short, with 11 bases between. The CDR3 length is 15 residues. CDR1 is SGHVS, CDR2 FNYEAQ, per germline. The chain's CDR3 is CASSLVPDSQETQYS. The DNA of the CDR3 is TGTGCCAGCAGCTTAGTCCCGGACAGTCAAGAGACCCAGTACTCC.

The CDR3 DNA reads as TGTGCCAGCATCGGTGGGCTGAACACCGGGGAGCTGTTTTTT. Translated: CASIGGLNTGELFF. This chain links TRBV2 with TRBJ2-2; D is unresolved. Trimming cost V 7 bases and J 1 base, with 10 bases left between them. Germline V gene data show CDR1 as SNHLY and CDR2 as FYNNEI. The CDR3 length is 14 residues.

This clonotype has only one observation. The J gene is TRBJ1-3, the V gene TRBV19; no reliable D call. The CDR3 extends over 13 amino acids. CDR1 and CDR2 from the germline V gene are LNHDA and SQIVND (reference sequence). V was pared by 5 bases and J by 2 bases, with 7 bases between. CDR3 loop: CASSRLPGNTIYF. CDR3 DNA: TGTGCCAGTAGTCGCCTGCCTGGAAACACCATATATTTT.

The chain uses TRBV20-1 and TRBJ1-1; 7 bases match TRBD1. The CDR3 totals 13 residues. The V gene's germline CDR1 is DFQATT and CDR2 SNEGSKA (reference sequence). Trimming at V came to 1 base and at J to 3 bases, leaving 2 bases not matched to a gene. CDR3 amino acids: CSARGQGDTEAFF. CDR3 coding DNA: TGCAGTGCTAGAGGGCAGGGGGACACTGAAGCTTTCTTT.

The table lists this clonotype with many counts. The chain recombines TRBV4-1 with TRBJ1-4; possibly TRBD1 for D (5 bases). Germline CDR1 reads MGHRA; CDR2 reads YSYEKL. Trimming removed 1 base from V and 5 bases from J, with 11 bases in between. The CDR3 is 15 amino acids. As DNA, the CDR3 is TGCGCCAGCAGCCAAGGGGGCCGACAGAATGAAAAACTGTTTTTT. It specifies CASSQGGRQNEKLFF.

The chain carries TRBV7-7 and TRBJ2-2; D call uncertain. The CDR3 loop spans 12 amino acids. Trimming took off 5 bases at V and 7 bases at J, with 8 bases between the two ends. Germline V gene lookup returns CDR1 SSHAT and CDR2 FNYEAQ (reference sequence). CDR3 amino acids: CASSPLGGELFF. The CDR3 region has the DNA TGTGCCAGCAGCCCTTTGGGCGGGGAGCTGTTTTTT.

This clonotype is medium-sized (0.01 to 0.1%) within its sample. The chain recombines TRBV7-9 with TRBJ1-6; 8 bases agree with TRBD1. This CDR3 is built from 16 residues. J was trimmed by 11 bases and V by 6 bases; bases with no gene match: 15. The V gene's germline CDR1 is SEHNR and CDR2 FQNEAQ (reference sequence). The CDR3 spells CASSPYRQGRLAPLHF. In DNA, the CDR3 is TGTGCCAGCAGTCCTTACCGACAGGGGAGGTTGGCACCCCTCCACTTT. Based on the CDR3 plus reference TRBV7-9 and TRBJ1-6, the full variable domain is DTGVSQNPRHKITKRGQNVTFRCDPISEHNRLYWYRQTLGQGPEFLTYFQNEAQLEKSRLLSDRFSAERPKGSFSTLEIQRTEQGDSAMYLCASSPYRQGRLAPLHFGNGTRLTVT.

In its sample, this clonotype was seen many times. The junction departs from germline at one end; a sequencing error may be responsible. V is TRBV7-3 and J is TRBJ2-1; D is unresolved. This CDR3 region has 15 residues. The germline CDR1 and CDR2 sequences are SGHTA and FQGTGA. This CDR3 reads CASSLNVVSHNEQFF. The CDR3 region has the DNA TGTGCCAGCAGCTTAAATGTAGTCTCCCACAATGAGCAGTTCTTC.

The chain recombines TRBV20-1 with TRBJ2-5; 10 positions match TRBD2. CDR1 and CDR2 from the germline V gene are DFQATT and SNEGSKA (reference sequence). The CDR3 contains 13 residues. Germline trimming cut 1 base from V and 9 bases from J; bases unmatched to any gene: 5. The CDR3: CSARVGSGGAQYF. The CDR3 bases are TGCAGTGCTAGAGTTGGAAGCGGGGGGGCCCAGTACTTC.

The rearrangement uses TRBV20-1 and TRBJ2-5; D might be TRBD1 (5 bases). The germline V gene has CDR1 DFQATT and CDR2 SNEGSKA (reference sequence). The CDR3 has 11 amino acids. Trimming removed 5 bases at V and 4 bases at J, with 8 bases between. CDR3 amino acids: CSAGAGETQYF. CDR3 bases: TGCAGTGCTGGGGCCGGAGAGACCCAGTACTTC.

In this sample, this clonotype turned up once. The V and J genes are TRBV19 and TRBJ2-5; 7 bases map to TRBD2. V dropped 4 bases and J dropped 5; count of bases not matched to a gene: 13. Germline V gene data show CDR1 as LNHDA and CDR2 as SQIVND (reference sequence). The CDR3 consists of 16 residues. The CDR3 here is CASSTQREYVSETQYF. The CDR3 DNA reads TGTGCCAGTAGTACCCAGCGGGAATATGTCTCGGAGACCCAGTACTTC.

The sample holds many counts of this clonotype. The chain links TRBV2 to TRBJ1-2; unclear D gene. Looked up from germline, CDR1 is SNHLY and CDR2 is FYNNEI. Trimming pared 4 bases from V and 4 bases from J, leaving 7 bases between. CDR3 length: 12 residues. CDR3 sequence (DNA): TGTGCCAGCAGTGCCTCCGTCTATGGCTACACCTTC. Encoded protein: CASSASVYGYTF. Filled out from reference TRBV2 and TRBJ1-2, the complete variable domain reads EPEVTQTPSHQVTQMGQEVILRCVPISNHLYFYWYRQILGQKVEFLVSFYNNEISEKSEIFDDQFSVERPDGSNFTLKIRSTKLEDSAMYFCASSASVYGYTFGSGTRLTVV.

A remark on this clonotype: A much larger clone differs by one base, so this may be a read error. This chain connects TRBV7-9 to TRBJ1-5; D not resolved. This CDR3 comprises 12 residues. Germline CDR1 SEHNR, CDR2 FQNEAQ (reference sequence). The CDR3 DNA reads as TGTGCCAGCAGCTCCCTCAATCAGCCCCAGCGTTTT. This encodes CASSSLNQPQRF.

This clonotype was seen many times. The CDR3, as DNA: TGCAGTGCTAACAGCCGGGATACGGCCTCTGGGGCCAACGTCCTGACTTTC. It is translated as CSANSRDTASGANVLTF. This chain uses TRBV20-1 with TRBJ2-6, with a tentative D call TRBD2 (5 bases). The CDR3 has 17 residues. Germline CDR1 and CDR2: DFQATT and SNEGSKA (reference sequence). The V end lost 4 bases, the J end lost 0 bases, and 16 bases lay between the germline ends.

This clonotype occurred a few times. The chain carries TRBV7-2 and TRBJ2-1; 8 positions match TRBD2. This CDR3 is 16 amino acids long. Germline loops: CDR1 SGHTA, CDR2 FQGNSA. The trim removed 5 bases at V and 6 bases at J, leaving 12 bases unmatched. The CDR3 DNA follows: TGTGCCAGCAGCCGGGGGGAGCTAGCGGGTCTCAATGAGCAGTTCTTC. This encodes CASSRGELAGLNEQFF.